This TCR beta chain was documented in a study of pediatric ulcerative colitis. Study at large: Seven patients showed pancolitis and two showed left-sided colitis. Notes on the study in general: No controls had the two rectal clonotypes shared by ulcerative colitis patients. Blood-rectal clonal overlap within each person was significantly higher in ulcerative colitis patients than controls.

The V end was cut by 5 bases, the J end by 4 bases, with 11 bases between. The CDR3 is 14 amino acids. Germline CDR1 is MNHNS and CDR2 is SASEGT. Samples were sequenced at Survey level, maximum 500,000 reads. Sequenced by immunoSEQ multiplex PCR; TCRdb stores in-frame clones only, minus some. The data show tens of thousands of clones, 80% to 90% seen once. Turning to this clone: The antigen is unknown.

Sequencing used blood. The chain links TRBV6-1 to TRBJ1-4, with a possible D match to TRBD1 (5 bases). The sequence came from a boy between 5 and 17 years old with severe ulcerative colitis. The CDR3 region is CASSLDIRNEKLFF. CDR3 coding DNA: TGTGCCAGCAGTCTGGACATCCGTAATGAAAAACTGTTTTTT.